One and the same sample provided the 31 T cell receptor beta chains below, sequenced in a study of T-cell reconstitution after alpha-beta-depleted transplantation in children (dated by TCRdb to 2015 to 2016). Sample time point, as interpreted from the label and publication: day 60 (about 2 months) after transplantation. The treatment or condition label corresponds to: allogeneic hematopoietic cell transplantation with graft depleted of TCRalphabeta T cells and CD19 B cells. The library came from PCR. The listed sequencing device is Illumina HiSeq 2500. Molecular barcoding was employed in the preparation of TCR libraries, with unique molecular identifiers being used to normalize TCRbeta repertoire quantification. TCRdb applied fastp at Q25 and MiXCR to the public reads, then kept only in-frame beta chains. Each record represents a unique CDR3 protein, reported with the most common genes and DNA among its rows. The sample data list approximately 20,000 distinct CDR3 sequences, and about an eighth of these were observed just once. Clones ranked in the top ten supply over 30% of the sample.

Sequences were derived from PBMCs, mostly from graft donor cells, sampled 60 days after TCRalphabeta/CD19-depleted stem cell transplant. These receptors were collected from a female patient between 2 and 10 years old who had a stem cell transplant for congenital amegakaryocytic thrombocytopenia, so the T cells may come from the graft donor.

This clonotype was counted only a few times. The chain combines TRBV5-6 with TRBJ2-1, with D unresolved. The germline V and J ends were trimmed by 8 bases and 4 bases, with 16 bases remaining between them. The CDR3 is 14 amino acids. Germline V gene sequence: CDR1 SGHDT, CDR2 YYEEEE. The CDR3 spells CARGPGLGYNEQFF. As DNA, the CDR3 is TGTGCCAGGGGCCCAGGCCTAGGGTACAATGAGCAGTTCTTC.

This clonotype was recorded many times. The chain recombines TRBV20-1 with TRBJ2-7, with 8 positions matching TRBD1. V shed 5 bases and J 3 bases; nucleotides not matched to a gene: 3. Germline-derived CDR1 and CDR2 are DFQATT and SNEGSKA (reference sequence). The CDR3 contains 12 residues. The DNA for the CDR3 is TGCAGTGCTTTAGACAGGGGCTACGAGCAGTACTTC. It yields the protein CSALDRGYEQYF.

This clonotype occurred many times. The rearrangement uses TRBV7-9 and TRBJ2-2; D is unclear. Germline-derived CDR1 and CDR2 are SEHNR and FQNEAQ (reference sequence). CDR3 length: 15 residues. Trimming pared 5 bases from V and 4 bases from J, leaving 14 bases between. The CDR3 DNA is TGTGCCAGCAGCCTACTACGACTGAGCACCGGGGAGCTGTTTTTT. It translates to CASSLLRLSTGELFF.

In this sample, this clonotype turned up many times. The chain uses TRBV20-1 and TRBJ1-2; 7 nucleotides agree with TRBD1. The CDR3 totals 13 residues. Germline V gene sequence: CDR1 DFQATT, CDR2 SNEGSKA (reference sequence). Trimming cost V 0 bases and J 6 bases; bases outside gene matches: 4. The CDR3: CSARDRQGNGYTF. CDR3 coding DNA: TGCAGTGCTAGAGATAGACAGGGTAATGGCTACACCTTC.

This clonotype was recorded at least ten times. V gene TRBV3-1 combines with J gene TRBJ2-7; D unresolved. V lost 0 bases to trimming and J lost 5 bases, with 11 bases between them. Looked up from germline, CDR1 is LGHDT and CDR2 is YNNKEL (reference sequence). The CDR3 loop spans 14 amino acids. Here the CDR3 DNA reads TGTGCCAGCAGCCAAGATTTCCAGAGCCACGAGCAGTACTTC. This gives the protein CASSQDFQSHEQYF.

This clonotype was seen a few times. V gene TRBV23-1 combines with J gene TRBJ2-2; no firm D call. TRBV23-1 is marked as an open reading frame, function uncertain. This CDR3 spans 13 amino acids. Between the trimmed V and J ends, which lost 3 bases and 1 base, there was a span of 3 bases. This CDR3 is CASSQENTGELFF. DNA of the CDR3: TGCGCCAGCAGTCAGGAGAACACCGGGGAGCTGTTTTTT.

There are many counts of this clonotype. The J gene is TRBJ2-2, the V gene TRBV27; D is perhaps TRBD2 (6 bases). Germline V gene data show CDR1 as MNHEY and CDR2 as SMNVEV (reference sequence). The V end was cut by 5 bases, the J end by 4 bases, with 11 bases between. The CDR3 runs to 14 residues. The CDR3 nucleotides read TGTGCCAGCAGTCCGACTAGAGCCACCGGGGAGCTGTTTTTT. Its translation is CASSPTRATGELFF.

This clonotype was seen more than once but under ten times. The CDR3 protein is CATSRENLYEQYF. DNA of the CDR3: TGTGCCACCAGCCGGGAAAACTTATACGAGCAGTACTTC. The V and J genes are TRBV15 and TRBJ2-7, with a tentative D call TRBD2 (5 bases). The CDR3 runs 13 residues. The V end was cut by 5 bases, the J end by 4 bases, with 12 bases between. Germline CDR1 reads LNHNV; CDR2 reads YYDKDF (reference sequence). Full variable domain (remainder filled in from reference TRBV15 and TRBJ2-7): DAMVIQNPRYQVTQFGKPVTLSCSQTLNHNVMYWYQQKSSQAPKLLFHYYDKDFNNEADTPDNFQSRRPNTSFCFLDIRSPGLGDTAMYLCATSRENLYEQYFGPGTRLTVT.

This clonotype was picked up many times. In DNA form, the CDR3 reads TGTGCCAGCAGCCATACTACTAGGGCGGAAAATACGCAGTATTTT. It encodes CASSHTTRAENTQYF. The chain links TRBV6-1 to TRBJ2-3, with D possibly matching TRBD2 (5 bases). Germline V gene data show CDR1 as MNHNS and CDR2 as SASEGT. V lost 6 bases and J lost 7, with 20 bases in between. The CDR3 extends over 15 amino acids.

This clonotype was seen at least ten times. The CDR3 spells CSAPAPGQGSYEQYF. The CDR3 nucleotides read TGCAGTGCCCCCGCCCCCGGACAGGGATCGTACGAGCAGTACTTC. The V and J genes are TRBV20-1 and TRBJ2-7, with 8 bases aligning to TRBD1. The CDR3 runs 15 residues. CDR1 and CDR2 (germline): DFQATT, SNEGSKA (reference sequence). Trimming took 6 bases from V and 4 from J; bases not matched to a gene: 14.

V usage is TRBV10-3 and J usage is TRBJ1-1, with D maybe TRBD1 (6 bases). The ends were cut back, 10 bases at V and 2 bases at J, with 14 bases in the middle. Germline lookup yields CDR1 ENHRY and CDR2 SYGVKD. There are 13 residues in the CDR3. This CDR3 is CATRGTYNTEAFF. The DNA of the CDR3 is TGTGCCACACGTGGGACATATAACACTGAAGCTTTCTTT.

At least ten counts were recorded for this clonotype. CDR3 DNA sequence: TGCAGTGCTAGAGCCTGGACACAAGAGACCCAGTACTTC. It codes for CSARAWTQETQYF. The rearrangement links TRBV20-1 to TRBJ2-5, with D perhaps matching TRBD1 (5 bases). Germline CDR1 is DFQATT and CDR2 is SNEGSKA (reference sequence). This CDR3 has 13 residues. V lost 1 base and J 2 bases, leaving 8 bases between the germline ends.

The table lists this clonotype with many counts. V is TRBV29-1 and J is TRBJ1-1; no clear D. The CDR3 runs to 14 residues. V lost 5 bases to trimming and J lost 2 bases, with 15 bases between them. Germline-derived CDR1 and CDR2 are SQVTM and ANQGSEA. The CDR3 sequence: CSVHHTWPNTEAFF. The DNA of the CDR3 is TGCAGCGTTCATCACACCTGGCCTAACACTGAAGCTTTCTTT.

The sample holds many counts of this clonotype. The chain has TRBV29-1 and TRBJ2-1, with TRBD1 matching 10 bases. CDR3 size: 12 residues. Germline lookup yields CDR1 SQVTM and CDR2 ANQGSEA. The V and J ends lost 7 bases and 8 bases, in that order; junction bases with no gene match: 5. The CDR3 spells CSAGTGDDEQFF. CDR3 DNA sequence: TGCAGCGCCGGGACAGGGGATGATGAGCAGTTCTTC.

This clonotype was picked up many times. The CDR3 DNA reads as TGCCTAACACTACAGGGGGGTGGCACTGAAGCTTTCTTT. Encoded protein: CLTLQGGGTEAFF. This rearrangement joins TRBV20-1 to TRBJ1-1, with 8 positions matching TRBD1. The CDR3 is 13 residues long. The V gene's germline CDR1 is DFQATT and CDR2 SNEGSKA (reference sequence).

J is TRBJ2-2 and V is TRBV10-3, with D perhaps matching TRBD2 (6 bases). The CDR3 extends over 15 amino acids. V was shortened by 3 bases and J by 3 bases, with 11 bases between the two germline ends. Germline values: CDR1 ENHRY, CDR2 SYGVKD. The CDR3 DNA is TGTGCCATCAGTGATGGAGGGAGTCACACCGGGGAGCTGTTTTTT. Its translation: CAISDGGSHTGELFF.

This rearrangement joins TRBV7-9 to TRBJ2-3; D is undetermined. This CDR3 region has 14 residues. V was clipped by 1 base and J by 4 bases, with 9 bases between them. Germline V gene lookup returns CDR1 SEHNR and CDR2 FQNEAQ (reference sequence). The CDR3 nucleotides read TGTGCCAGCAGCTTAGGAGCGCGTCCAGATACGCAGTATTTT. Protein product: CASSLGARPDTQYF.

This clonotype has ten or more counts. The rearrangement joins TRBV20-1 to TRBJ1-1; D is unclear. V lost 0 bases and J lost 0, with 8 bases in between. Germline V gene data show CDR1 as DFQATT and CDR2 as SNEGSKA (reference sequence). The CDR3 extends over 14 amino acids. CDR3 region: CSARDIKLNTEAFF. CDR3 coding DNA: TGCAGTGCTAGAGATATCAAATTGAACACTGAAGCTTTCTTT.

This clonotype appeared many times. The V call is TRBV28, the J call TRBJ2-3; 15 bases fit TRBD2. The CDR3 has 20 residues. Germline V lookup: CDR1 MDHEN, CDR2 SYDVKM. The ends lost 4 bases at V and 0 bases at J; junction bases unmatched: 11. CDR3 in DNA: TGTGCCAGCAGTTCCCCCGGGACTAGCGGGAGGTCGACTAGCACAGATACGCAGTATTTT. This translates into CASSSPGTSGRSTSTDTQYF.

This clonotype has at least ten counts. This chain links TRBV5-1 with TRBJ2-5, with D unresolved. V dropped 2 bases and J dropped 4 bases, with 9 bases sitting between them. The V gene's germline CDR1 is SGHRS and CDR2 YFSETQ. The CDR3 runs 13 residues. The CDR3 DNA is TGCGCCAGCAGCTTTTCTCCGGGAGAGACCCAGTACTTC. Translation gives CASSFSPGETQYF.

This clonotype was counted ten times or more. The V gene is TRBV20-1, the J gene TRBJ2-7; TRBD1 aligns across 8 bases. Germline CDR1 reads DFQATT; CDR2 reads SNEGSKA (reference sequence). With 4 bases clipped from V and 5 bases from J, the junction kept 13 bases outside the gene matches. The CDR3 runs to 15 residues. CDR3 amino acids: CSATSFPETGDEQYF. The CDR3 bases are TGCAGTGCTACCAGTTTTCCGGAGACAGGGGACGAGCAGTACTTC.

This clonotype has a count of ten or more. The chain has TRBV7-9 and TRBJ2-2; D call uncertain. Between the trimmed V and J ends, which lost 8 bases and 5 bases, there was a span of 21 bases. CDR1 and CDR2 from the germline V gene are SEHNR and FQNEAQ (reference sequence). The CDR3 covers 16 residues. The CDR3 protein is CASPPGIGLMTGELFF. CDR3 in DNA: TGTGCCAGCCCTCCTGGGATTGGTCTGATGACCGGGGAGCTGTTTTTT. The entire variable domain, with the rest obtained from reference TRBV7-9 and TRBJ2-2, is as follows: DTGVSQNPRHKITKRGQNVTFRCDPISEHNRLYWYRQTLGQGPEFLTYFQNEAQLEKSRLLSDRFSAERPKGSFSTLEIQRTEQGDSAMYLCASPPGIGLMTGELFFGEGSRLTVL.

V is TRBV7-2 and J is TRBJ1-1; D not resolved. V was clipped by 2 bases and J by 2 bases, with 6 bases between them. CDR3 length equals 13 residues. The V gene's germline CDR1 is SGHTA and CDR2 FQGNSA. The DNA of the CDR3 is TGTGCCAGCAGCTTATCCCAAAACACTGAAGCTTTCTTT. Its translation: CASSLSQNTEAFF.

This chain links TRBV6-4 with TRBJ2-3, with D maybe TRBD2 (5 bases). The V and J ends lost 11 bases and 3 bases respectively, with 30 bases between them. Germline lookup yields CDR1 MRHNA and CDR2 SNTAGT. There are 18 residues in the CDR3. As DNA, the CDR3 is TGTGCCCGCTGTTTCCGAATGCCGTCTCGGGGAAGGACAGATACGCAGTATTTT. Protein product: CARCFRMPSRGRTDTQYF.

CDR3 sequence (DNA): TGTGCCAGCTCACCAGTGGAGTCTAACACTGAAGCTTTCTTT. Its protein product is CASSPVESNTEAFF. The chain is built from TRBV18 and TRBJ1-1; the D is unclear. The CDR3 loop spans 14 amino acids. Germline V gene lookup returns CDR1 KGHSH and CDR2 LQKENI. Trimming took off 2 bases at V and 2 bases at J, with 9 bases between the two ends.

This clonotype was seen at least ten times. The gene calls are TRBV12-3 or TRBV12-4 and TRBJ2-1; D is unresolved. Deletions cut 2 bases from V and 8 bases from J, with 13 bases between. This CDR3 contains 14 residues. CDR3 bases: TGTGCCAGCAGTTTAAGGCCCACTTTGGATGAGCAGTTCTTC. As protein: CASSLRPTLDEQFF.

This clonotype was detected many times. CDR3 DNA: TGCGCCAGCAGCCTCGCTCACAGGGGGCACTCACCCCTCCACTTT. Translated: CASSLAHRGHSPLHF. This chain links TRBV5-1 with TRBJ1-6; 9 bases agree with TRBD1. The germline gives CDR1 SGHRS, CDR2 YFSETQ. This CDR3 region has 15 residues. After removal of 4 bases from V and 10 bases from J, the junction contained 9 bases not matched to a gene.

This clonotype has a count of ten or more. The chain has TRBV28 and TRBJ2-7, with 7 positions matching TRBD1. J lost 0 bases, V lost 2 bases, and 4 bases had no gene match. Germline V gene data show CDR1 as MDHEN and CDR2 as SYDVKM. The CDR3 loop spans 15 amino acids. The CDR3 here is CASSLPGTDSYEQYF. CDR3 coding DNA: TGTGCCAGCAGTTTACCCGGGACAGACTCCTACGAGCAGTACTTC. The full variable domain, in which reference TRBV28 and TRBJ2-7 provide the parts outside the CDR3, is DVKVTQSSRYLVKRTGEKVFLECVQDMDHENMFWYRQDPGLGLRLIYFSYDVKMKEKGDIPEGYSVSREKKERFSLILESASTNQTSMYLCASSLPGTDSYEQYFGPGTRLTVT.

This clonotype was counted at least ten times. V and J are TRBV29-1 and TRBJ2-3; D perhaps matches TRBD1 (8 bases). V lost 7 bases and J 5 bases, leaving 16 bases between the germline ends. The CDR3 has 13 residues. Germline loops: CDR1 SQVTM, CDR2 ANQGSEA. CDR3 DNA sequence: TGCAGCGGTCAACAGGGGGGGGTAGATACGCAGTATTTT. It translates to CSGQQGGVDTQYF.

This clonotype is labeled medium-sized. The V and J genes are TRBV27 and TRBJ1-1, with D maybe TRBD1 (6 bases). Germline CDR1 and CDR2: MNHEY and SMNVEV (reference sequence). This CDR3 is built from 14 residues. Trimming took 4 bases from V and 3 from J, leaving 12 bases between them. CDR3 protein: CASSWGQADTEAFF. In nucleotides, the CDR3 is TGTGCCAGCAGTTGGGGACAAGCTGACACTGAAGCTTTCTTT.

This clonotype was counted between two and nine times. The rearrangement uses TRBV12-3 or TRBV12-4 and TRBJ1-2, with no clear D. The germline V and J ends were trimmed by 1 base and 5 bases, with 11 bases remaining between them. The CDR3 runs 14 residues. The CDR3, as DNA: TGTGCCAGCAGTTTAGACGGTAAACCGTATGGCTACACCTTC. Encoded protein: CASSLDGKPYGYTF.